These T cell receptor beta chains were read from a single sample in a study of T cell repertoires in cytomegalovirus infection. Which antigens these TCRs recognize remains unknown. In TCRdb, the reads were re-called with MiXCR into one record per CDR3 protein. Here the sample spans about 52,000 distinct CDR3 sequences, roughly 20% being singletons. The sequencing here drew on CD8+ T cells from cultured PBMCs, taken from culture after CMV antigen stimulation. The receptors originated from a human donor in good health (CMV status not recorded). Some clones in this sample may be carry-over from other donors' samples. Each CDR3 is given with its conserved first and last residue. A D gene is named only where the DNA matches it firmly. For some rows the clone size is stated as once, few or many, or as a class when expanded; others skip it.

len	abundance	j_gene	d_gene	v_gene	CDR3nt	CDR3aa
15	few	TRBJ1-1	.	TRBV4-1	TGCGCCAGCAGCCCCCTAGGACCTATGAACACTGAAGCTTTCTTT	CASSPLGPMNTEAFF
16	few	TRBJ2-7	TRBD2	TRBV7-9	TGTGCCAGCAGCTCCCCTCCCACTAGCGGGAACCACGAGCAGTACTTC	CASSSPPTSGNHEQYF
16	many	TRBJ2-3	.	TRBV7-9	TGTGCCAGCAGGTCAACCGGGACTCTACCCCCAGATACGCAGTATTTT	CASRSTGTLPPDTQYF
14	many	TRBJ2-7	TRBD1	TRBV6-5	TGTGCCAGCAGTTACTCGGCAGGGGGCAATGAGCAGTACTTC	CASSYSAGGNEQYF
13	few	TRBJ1-4	.	TRBV7-6	TGTGCCAGCAGCTATTCAACTAATGAAAAACTGTTTTTT	CASSYSTNEKLFF
12	.	TRBJ1-2	.	TRBV29-1	TGCAGCGTGGACAGTGACTTCTATGGCTACACCTTC	CSVDSDFYGYTF
12	.	TRBJ2-3	TRBD2	TRBV15	TGTGCCACCAGCTCGGGGGGGTTTACGCAGTATTTT	CATSSGGFTQYF
13	few	TRBJ2-7	.	TRBV7-2	TGTGCCAGCAGCGGCCCACTACCCTACGAGCAGTACTTC	CASSGPLPYEQYF
16	.	TRBJ2-5	TRBD2	TRBV12-3/TRBV12-4	TGTGCCAGCAGTTCTAGCGGGAGGGCCCTCCAAGAGACCCAGTACTTC	CASSSSGRALQETQYF
12	.	TRBJ1-1	.	TRBV7-9	TGTGCCAGCAGCTCCCCGGAACGAGAAGCTTTCTTT	CASSSPEREAFF
16	.	TRBJ2-1	TRBD2	TRBV7-9	TGTGCCAGCAGCCCCCAAAGCGGGAGGGTGGACAATGAGCAGTTCTTC	CASSPQSGRVDNEQFF
14	many	TRBJ2-3	.	TRBV7-8	TGTGCCAGCAGGCTTAGAGGGCCTCGAAATACGCAGTATTTT	CASRLRGPRNTQYF
15	.	TRBJ2-4	.	TRBV7-2	TGTGCCAGCAGCTTAAGTCAGTTCTTCAAAAACAGGCAGTACTTC	CASSLSQFFKNRQYF
17	few	TRBJ2-1	.	TRBV3-1	TGTGCCAGCAGCCAAGTAATATCCGGGGGCATGGACAATGAGCAGTTCTTC	CASSQVISGGMDNEQFF
12	.	TRBJ1-1	.	TRBV12-3/TRBV12-4	TGTGCCAGCAGTTTATCCTATGCTGAAGCTTTCTTT	CASSLSYAEAFF
13	many	TRBJ1-5	.	TRBV10-3	TGTGCCATCAGTGAACGAAGCAATCAGCCCCAGCATTTT	CAISERSNQPQHF
18	.	TRBJ2-7	TRBD1	TRBV7-2	TGTGCCAGCAGCCCTCTTCGCCCGGGGACAGGGGGCTCCTACGAGCAGTACTTC	CASSPLRPGTGGSYEQYF
17	.	TRBJ1-2	.	TRBV12-3/TRBV12-4	TGTGCCAGCACAGGGGCCTCTTCAGGCGACCATAACTATGGCTACACCTTC	CASTGASSGDHNYGYTF
16	.	TRBJ2-1	.	TRBV12-3/TRBV12-4	TGTGCCAGCAAGACCGGGACGCCCAGCTCCTACAATGAGCAGTTCTTC	CASKTGTPSSYNEQFF
16	few	TRBJ2-2	TRBD2	TRBV7-8	TGTGCCAGCAGCTTAAGGGCGGGAGGGAACACCGGGGAGCTGTTTTTT	CASSLRAGGNTGELFF
14	.	TRBJ1-3	.	TRBV12-3/TRBV12-4	TGTGCCAGCAGTTTCGGACTCTTTGGAAACACCATATATTTT	CASSFGLFGNTIYF
14	.	TRBJ1-4	.	TRBV19	TGTGCCAGTAGTCGTGGGGCTGTTAATGAAAAACTGTTTTTT	CASSRGAVNEKLFF
18	few	TRBJ2-1	TRBD1	TRBV7-2	TGTGCCAGCAGCTTATACAATTTACCGGGACAGGGGGCTGGTGAGCAGTTCTTC	CASSLYNLPGQGAGEQFF
16	.	TRBJ2-7	.	TRBV27	TGTGCCAGCAGTTCAGGCGGGGGCGGCGTTTCCTACGAGCAGTACTTC	CASSSGGGGVSYEQYF
14	.	TRBJ1-1	.	TRBV19	TGTGCCAGTAGTATAGACGAAGGGGGCACTGAAGCTTTCTTT	CASSIDEGGTEAFF
14	.	TRBJ2-1	TRBD1	TRBV27	TGTGCCAGCGCGGGACAGGAACATTACAATGAGCAGTTCTTC	CASAGQEHYNEQFF
14	few	TRBJ1-2	.	TRBV12-5	TGTGCTAGTGGTTTAGGTGCGGGGGGGTATGGCTACACCTTC	CASGLGAGGYGYTF
12	.	TRBJ2-7	.	TRBV7-2	TGTGCCAGCAGCCCCCGGTGGGGCGAGCAGTACTTC	CASSPRWGEQYF
12	.	TRBJ2-2	TRBD1	TRBV29-1	TGCAGCGTCACAGGGGTTACCGGGGAGCTGTTTTTT	CSVTGVTGELFF
15	few	TRBJ1-2	TRBD1	TRBV7-9	TGTGCCAGCAGCTTAGGAAGACAGGGGGCAAGTGGCTACACCTTC	CASSLGRQGASGYTF
16	few	TRBJ2-4	.	TRBV19	TGTGCCAGTAGTCCAAGACGGGGGGCGGACAAAAACATTCAGTACTTC	CASSPRRGADKNIQYF
17	many	TRBJ2-3	.	TRBV24-1	TGTGCCACCAGTGACATGTCAGGTGACACTAGCACAGATACGCAGTATTTT	CATSDMSGDTSTDTQYF
15	few	TRBJ1-2	.	TRBV7-8	TGTGCCAGCAGCCTGATATTGACCCAGGACTATGGCTACACCTTC	CASSLILTQDYGYTF
15	.	TRBJ2-7	.	TRBV6-2/TRBV6-3	TGTGCCAGCAGAATACCGCGGGGGCCGACCTACGAGCAGTACTTC	CASRIPRGPTYEQYF
16	.	TRBJ1-1	TRBD1	TRBV20-1	TGCAGTGCTAGAGCTCTCCCGTCGGACAGGGATGGTGGAGCTTTCTTT	CSARALPSDRDGGAFF
14	.	TRBJ2-5	.	TRBV12-3/TRBV12-4	TGTGCCAGCGCATTTGGGGGGGCCCAAGAGACCCAGTACTTC	CASAFGGAQETQYF
16	.	TRBJ1-5	TRBD1	TRBV7-8	TGTGCCAGCAGCTTAGGAGCAGGGGGCCGTAGTCAGCCCCAGCATTTT	CASSLGAGGRSQPQHF
15	many	TRBJ2-1	.	TRBV7-9	TGTGCCAGCAGCACCCAGACTCGGCATGACAATGAGCAGTTCTTC	CASSTQTRHDNEQFF
12	.	TRBJ1-6	.	TRBV29-1	TGCAGCGTCGGGGAATTGAATTCACCCCTCCACTTT	CSVGELNSPLHF
13	few	TRBJ2-1	.	TRBV6-2/TRBV6-3	TGTGCCAGCGGTACGCGGACCTACAATGAGCAGTTCTTC	CASGTRTYNEQFF
12	.	TRBJ2-2	.	TRBV7-2	TGTGCCAGCAGTTTACTTCCCGGGGAGCTGTTTTTT	CASSLLPGELFF
11	few	TRBJ1-1	.	TRBV12-3/TRBV12-4	TGTGCCAGCAGTGCGTCCACTGAAGCTTTCTTT	CASSASTEAFF
12	few	TRBJ2-1	TRBD2	TRBV19	TGTGCCACCGGACTAGCCTACAATGAGCAGTTCTTC	CATGLAYNEQFF
13	many	TRBJ2-1	.	TRBV7-2	TGTGCCAGCGTACGGGCGGAATACAATGAGCAGTTCTTC	CASVRAEYNEQFF
16	many	TRBJ2-2	.	TRBV13	TGTGCCAGCAGCCGAACGGGCAGCTGGAACACCGGGGAGCTGTTTTTT	CASSRTGSWNTGELFF
16	many	TRBJ2-4	.	TRBV11-2	TGTGCCAGCAGCTTATTTCTAGGGGAATCCAAAAACATTCAGTACTTC	CASSLFLGESKNIQYF
14	.	TRBJ2-1	.	TRBV19	TGTGCCAGTAGTATCGGGCGGTCCTACAATGAGCAGTTCTTC	CASSIGRSYNEQFF
18	few	TRBJ2-7	TRBD2	TRBV7-9	TGTGCCAGCAGCTCGCCGGGACTAGCGGGACTAAACTCCTACGAGCAGTACTTC	CASSSPGLAGLNSYEQYF
12	.	TRBJ1-6	.	TRBV12-3/TRBV12-4	TGTGCCAGCAGAAAACATAATTCACCCCTCCACTTT	CASRKHNSPLHF
15	.	TRBJ1-2	TRBD1	TRBV7-6	TGTGCCAGCAGCGCAGGGGACAGGACTAGGGATGGCTACACCTTC	CASSAGDRTRDGYTF
15	many	TRBJ2-2	TRBD2	TRBV6-2/TRBV6-3	TGTGCCAGCAGTAGTGGACTAGCGGACACCGGGGAGCTGTTTTTT	CASSSGLADTGELFF
14	many	TRBJ2-3	.	TRBV7-9	TGTGCCAGGGGGGACCCCGCGTCCGGGGATACGCAGTATTTT	CARGDPASGDTQYF